Listed below are T cell receptor beta chains from one sample, sequenced in a study of cytomegalovirus exposure and HLA in healthy donors. The assay was immunoSEQ multiplex PCR, and TCRdb's table has in-frame clones only and misses some. This table holds about 96,000 clones, 60% to 80% found once. Sequencing used PBMCs. The receptors derive from a man aged 45 to 65 in good health and CMV-seropositive. Both conserved end residues are part of each CDR3. A D gene is named only where the DNA matches it firmly. Expanded clones are given a class, and other clones once, few, many or no size at all.

>TRBJ2-7|TRBD1|NA|TRBV10-3
TGTGCCATCAGTGAGACTTGGACAGGGGGCGCCTACGAGCAGTACTTC
CAISETWTGGAYEQYF
>TRBJ2-5|NA|NA|TRBV2
TGTGCCAGCAGTGAGGCTCGTGCCGGGGAGACCCAGTACTTC
CASSEARAGETQYF
>TRBJ1-2|TRBD1|NA|TRBV6-5
TGTGCCAGCAGGGTTGAACAGGGGGCTCGCTACCCCTTC
CASRVEQGARYPF
>TRBJ2-2|TRBD2|NA|TRBV10-2
TGCGCCAGCAGCTCATTAGCGGGCTCAACCGGGGAGCTGTTTTTT
CASSSLAGSTGELFF
>TRBJ2-1|TRBD1|NA|TRBV7-9
TGTGCCAGCGAAGGGGGGACAGGGATAGTAGACAATGAGCAGTTCTTC
CASEGGTGIVDNEQFF
>TRBJ2-1|TRBD2|NA|TRBV7-3
TGTGCCAGCAGCCTTAGCGGGGGCCACAATGAGCAGTTCTTC
CASSLSGGHNEQFF
>TRBJ1-1|NA|NA|TRBV5-1
TGCGCCAGCAGCGAGGGGACAACGAACACTGAAGCTTTCTTT
CASSEGTTNTEAFF
>TRBJ1-2|NA|few|TRBV19
TGTGCCAGTAACCCGAGTGCGATCTATGGCTACACCTTC
CASNPSAIYGYTF
>TRBJ1-2|NA|NA|TRBV20-1
TGCAGTGCTAGTGGTTACTCTGGCTACACCTTC
CSASGYSGYTF
>TRBJ1-2|TRBD1|few|TRBV19
TGTGCCAGTAGAGGACAGGGGAGCTCGGAGGGCTACACCTTC
CASRGQGSSEGYTF
>TRBJ1-2|NA|NA|TRBV7-2
TGTGCCAGCAGCGAGAGACTTTATGGCTACACCTTC
CASSERLYGYTF
>TRBJ1-2|NA|NA|TRBV30
TGTGCCTGGAGTCTAAGGGAAGCGGGGGGCTATGGCTACCCCTTC
CAWSLREAGGYGYPF
>TRBJ1-1|NA|NA|TRBV7-3
TGTGCCAGCAGCTTATCGTCCGGGGAAGCTTTCTTT
CASSLSSGEAFF
>TRBJ2-7|TRBD2|NA|TRBV27
TGTGCCAGCAGGCCCTCTAGCGGGGGGCTGGGATTGAGGTCCTACGAGCAGTACTTC
CASRPSSGGLGLRSYEQYF
>TRBJ2-1|NA|NA|TRBV11-2
TGTGCCAGCAGCTTAATTACCAGGGAGCAGTTCTTC
CASSLITREQFF
>TRBJ1-6|TRBD1|NA|TRBV19
TGTGCCAGTATTGGGACAGGATCCTATAATTCACCCCTCCACTTT
CASIGTGSYNSPLHF
>TRBJ1-2|TRBD1|NA|TRBV6-1
TGTGCCAGCAGTCAGGGACAGGGGGTAGGCTATGGCTACACCTTC
CASSQGQGVGYGYTF
>TRBJ1-2|TRBD1|NA|TRBV7-2
TGTGCCAGCAGCCTAGACAGGGTTGGCTACACCTTC
CASSLDRVGYTF
>TRBJ1-4|NA|once|TRBV14
TGTGCCAGCAGCCAATTGTCCGGGAATGAAAAACTGTTTTTT
CASSQLSGNEKLFF
>TRBJ2-7|TRBD1|NA|TRBV5-5
TGTGCCAGCAGCTTGGCCGTGGACAGGGGTCCCACCCTGACTTACGAGCAGTACTTC
CASSLAVDRGPTLTYEQYF
>TRBJ2-1|TRBD1|few|TRBV9
TGTGCCAGCAGCGTCCGGGACAGCTCCTACAATGAGCAGTTCTTC
CASSVRDSSYNEQFF
>TRBJ2-2|TRBD1|NA|TRBV6-1
TGTGCCAGCAGTGCGTCCGGACAGGTCACCGGGGAGCTGTTTTTT
CASSASGQVTGELFF
>TRBJ1-6|TRBD1|few|TRBV27
TGTGCCAGCAGTGGACAGGGTGGGTCACCCCTCCACTTT
CASSGQGGSPLHF
>TRBJ2-3|NA|NA|TRBV5-1
TGCGCCAGCAGTTTCAACACAGATACGCAGTATTTT
CASSFNTDTQYF
>TRBJ1-2|NA|NA|TRBV27
TGTGCCAGCAGGATCAGGGGTGTCGAGATCTATGGCTACACCTTC
CASRIRGVEIYGYTF
>TRBJ2-2|TRBD2|NA|TRBV11-3
TGTGCCAGCAGCTTTAGCGGGTCGAACACCGGGGAGCTGTTTTTT
CASSFSGSNTGELFF
>TRBJ2-7|TRBD1|once|TRBV4-3
TGCGCCAGCAGCCGGAAGGACAGGGGGCTCAGCGAGCAGTACTTC
CASSRKDRGLSEQYF